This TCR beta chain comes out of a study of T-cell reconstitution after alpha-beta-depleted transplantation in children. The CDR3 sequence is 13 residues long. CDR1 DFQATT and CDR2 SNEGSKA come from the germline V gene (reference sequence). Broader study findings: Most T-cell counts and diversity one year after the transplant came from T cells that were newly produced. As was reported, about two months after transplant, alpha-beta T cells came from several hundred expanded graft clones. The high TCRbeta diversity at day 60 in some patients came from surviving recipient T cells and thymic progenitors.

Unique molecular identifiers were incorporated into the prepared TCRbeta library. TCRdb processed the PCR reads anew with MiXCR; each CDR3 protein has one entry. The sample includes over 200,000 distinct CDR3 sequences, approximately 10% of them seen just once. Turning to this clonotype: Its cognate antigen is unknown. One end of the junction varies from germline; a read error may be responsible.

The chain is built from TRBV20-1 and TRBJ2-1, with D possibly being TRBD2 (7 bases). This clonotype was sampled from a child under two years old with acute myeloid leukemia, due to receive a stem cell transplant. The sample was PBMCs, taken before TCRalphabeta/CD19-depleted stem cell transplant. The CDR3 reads CSARDRGANGQFF. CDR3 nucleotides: TGCAGTGCTAGAGATCGGGGGGCCAATGGGCAGTTCTTC.